Shown below are 10 T cell receptor beta chains from a single sample sequenced in a study of CD8 T cells in Susac syndrome. It was with random hexamers that 0.5 to 1 ug RNA was reverse transcribed. In TCRdb, the immunoSEQ multiplex PCR reads were re-called with MiXCR into one record per CDR3 protein. The table shows around 80,000 distinct CDR3 sequences, with roughly 93% occurring only once. Sequences were obtained from CD8+ T cells from PBMCs. These receptors were collected from a human donor in good health.

The gene calls are TRBV6-5 and TRBJ2-7; D might be TRBD1 (6 bases). Trimming removed 9 bases from V and 0 bases from J, with 18 bases in between. This CDR3 region has 15 residues. Germline V gene lookup returns CDR1 MNHEY and CDR2 SVGAGI. The CDR3 DNA follows: TGTGCCAGTAAAAAGGGGACATCTAACTCCTACGAGCAGTACTTC. It specifies CASKKGTSNSYEQYF.

This clonotype was picked up one time. This chain joins TRBV4-3 and TRBJ1-1; no definite D call. V shed 1 base and J shed 1 base, with 7 bases lying between them. This CDR3 spans 14 amino acids. CDR1 is LGHNA and CDR2 is YSLEER in the germline V gene. The CDR3 region is CASSQVGGNTEAFF. The CDR3 DNA sequence: TGCGCCAGCAGCCAAGTGGGAGGGAACACTGAAGCTTTCTTT.

The rearrangement links TRBV5-4 to TRBJ2-7, with 7 bases identical to TRBD1. CDR3 size: 14 residues. CDR1 SGHNT and CDR2 YYREEE come from the germline V gene (reference sequence). V lost 2 bases and J lost 0; bases outside the gene matches: 2. In DNA, the CDR3 is TGTGCCAGCAGCTTCAGGGGGAGCTCCTACGAGCAGTACTTC. This codes for CASSFRGSSYEQYF.

This clonotype appeared once. This sequence joins TRBV19 and TRBJ1-5; D is undetermined. The V end lost 7 bases, the J end lost 4 bases, and 17 bases lay between the germline ends. The CDR3 totals 15 residues. CDR1 and CDR2 (germline): LNHDA, SQIVND (reference sequence). The CDR3 coding sequence is TGTGCCAGTAATGACCGACGGGTAATTAATCAGCCCCAGCATTTT. As protein: CASNDRRVINQPQHF.

This clonotype showed up just once. The chain is built from TRBV20-1 and TRBJ1-5, with D maybe TRBD1 (5 bases). Trimming removed 7 bases at V and 4 bases at J, with 20 bases between. This CDR3 is built from 15 residues. CDR1 DFQATT and CDR2 SNEGSKA come from the germline V gene (reference sequence). DNA for the CDR3: TGCAGTGTTAACGTAGTGGGGACCCATAATCAGCCCCAGCATTTT. It translates to CSVNVVGTHNQPQHF.

The chain carries TRBV27 and TRBJ1-5; 10 positions match TRBD1. V was pared by 0 bases and J by 5 bases, with 7 bases of the junction left unmatched. Germline CDR1 and CDR2: MNHEY and SMNVEV (reference sequence). The CDR3 has 17 residues. CDR3 protein: CASSLSRDRGWDQPQHF. The CDR3 DNA follows: TGTGCCAGCAGTTTATCGAGGGACAGGGGATGGGATCAGCCCCAGCATTTT.

The chain couples TRBV29-1 to TRBJ1-2; D call uncertain. The CDR3 runs to 15 residues. From germline, CDR1 is SQVTM and CDR2 ANQGSEA. V lost 2 bases and J lost 5, with 18 bases in between. The CDR3 is CSVETQEPFIYGYTF. In DNA form, the CDR3 reads TGCAGCGTTGAAACCCAGGAGCCCTTTATTTATGGCTACACCTTC.

The chain combines TRBV30 with TRBJ1-6; maybe TRBD1 (5 bases). CDR1 is GTSNPN, CDR2 SVGIG, per germline (reference sequence). V was clipped by 3 bases and J by 9 bases, with 15 bases between them. The CDR3 is 14 residues long. The CDR3 protein is CAWRSGSPSSPLHF. CDR3 sequence (DNA): TGTGCCTGGAGGTCAGGGTCGCCGAGTTCACCCCTCCACTTT.

The chain has TRBV5-4 and TRBJ2-2; 7 nucleotides align to TRBD2. Per germline, CDR1 SGHNT and CDR2 YYREEE (reference sequence). With 4 bases clipped from V and 14 bases from J, the junction kept 5 bases outside the gene matches. This CDR3 comprises 11 residues. This chain's CDR3 is CASSTTSELFF. The CDR3 DNA reads as TGTGCCAGCAGCACCACTAGCGAACTGTTTTTT.

This clonotype was counted between two and nine times. V is TRBV13 and J is TRBJ2-1; TRBD2 aligns across 11 bases. The ends lost 5 bases at V and 4 bases at J; junction bases unmatched: 4. This CDR3 has 15 residues. Per the germline V gene, CDR1 is PRHDT and CDR2 is FYEKMQ (reference sequence). The DNA for the CDR3 is TGTGCCAGCAGCCCCGGGACTAGCGGTTACAATGAGCAGTTCTTC. This translates into CASSPGTSGYNEQFF.